This is a list of T cell receptor beta chains from one sample in a study of blood T cell dynamics during melanoma immunotherapy. Profiling relied on immunoSEQ multiplex PCR, and the TCRdb table lists in-frame clones only, not all of them. This sample carries approximately 22,000 clones, around 90% of them seen once, and the ten largest clones take 3.5% to 6%. Sequencing was performed on blood, taken from a patient treated with checkpoint blockade. Receptors were obtained from a human donor with melanoma. The CDR3 runs from the conserved cysteine through the conserved F or W. The D gene is left open where the match is weak. Not all rows give a size; the values are once, few, many and, for expanded clones, a class.

>TRBD1|.|TRBV4-1|TRBJ1-2|15
TGCGCCAGCAGCCAACCCCACGGGACAGGGTATGGCTACACCTTC
CASSQPHGTGYGYTF
>.|.|TRBV4-1|TRBJ2-5|15
TGCGCCAGCAGCCAAGTTTCAGGGCTAGCGGAGACCCAGTACTTC
CASSQVSGLAETQYF
>TRBD1|once|TRBV19|TRBJ1-5|17
TGTGCCAGTAGTATAATGGGACAGGGTTTGGGGAATCAGCCCCAGCATTTT
CASSIMGQGLGNQPQHF
>TRBD2|.|TRBV9|TRBJ2-1|16
TGTGCCAGCACCCGCGATAGGACTAGCGGGACTTATGAGCAGTTCTTC
CASTRDRTSGTYEQFF
>.|.|TRBV15|TRBJ2-5|14
TGTGCCACCAGCAGAGAGAGGGCGGGGACGACCCAGTACTTC
CATSRERAGTTQYF
>.|.|TRBV5-6|TRBJ2-5|14
TGTGCCAGCAGCTTGGCATCGGGCGGGGAGACCCAGTACTTC
CASSLASGGETQYF
>.|few|TRBV5-1|TRBJ1-2|14
TGCGCCAGCCAAGGAGAGGGGAGTAACTATGGCTACACCTTC
CASQGEGSNYGYTF
>TRBD1|few|TRBV5-8|TRBJ1-3|13
TGTGCCAGCATACGACAGGGAGGAAACACCATATATTTT
CASIRQGGNTIYF
>.|once|TRBV7-8|TRBJ2-2|13
TGTGCCAGCAGCCGGATTGAGTTGGGGGAGCTGTTTTTT
CASSRIELGELFF
>.|.|TRBV5-1|TRBJ2-7|16
TGCGCCAGCAGCTTGGCCGGAGGGAGTCAGTCCTACGAGCAGTACTTC
CASSLAGGSQSYEQYF
>TRBD1|.|TRBV9|TRBJ2-6|17
TGTGCCAGCAGCGACCGGGACAGGGAGGCTGGGGCCAACGTCCTGACTTTC
CASSDRDREAGANVLTF
>.|.|TRBV6-1|TRBJ1-5|13
TGTGCCAGCAGTGAAGCGCTGGCGTCCCGGACTACCTTT
CASSEALASRTTF
>TRBD2|.|TRBV27|TRBJ2-5|15
TGTGCCAGCAAACTAGCGGGAGTTGGTGGAGAGACCCAGTACTTC
CASKLAGVGGETQYF
>.|.|TRBV28|TRBJ1-5|20
TGTGCCAGCAGTCCTAGGTATTTTCGGGGGGGCGAGAACGGCAATCAGCCCCAGCATTTT
CASSPRYFRGGENGNQPQHF
>TRBD1|few|TRBV9|TRBJ1-2|14
TGTGCCAGCGCGGCCACGACAGGGTCAAATGGCTACACCTTC
CASAATTGSNGYTF
>TRBD2|.|TRBV5-4|TRBJ2-1|18
TGTGCCAGCTTTGGTCGACAAGGGGCCAGCGGGAGCGCCAATGAGCAGTTCTTC
CASFGRQGASGSANEQFF
>TRBD2|few|TRBV18|TRBJ2-7|14
TGTGCCAGCTCACAAGCGGGGAGTTATTCCGAGCAGTACTTC
CASSQAGSYSEQYF
>.|.|TRBV7-2|TRBJ2-1|17
TGTGCCAGCAGCTTAGCGGGGCCGTCGAGCTCCTACAATGAGCAGTTCTTC
CASSLAGPSSSYNEQFF
>.|.|TRBV9|TRBJ2-7|14
TGTGCCAGCAGTGAAACAACTAGTACTACGCAGCAGTACTTC
CASSETTSTTQQYF
>.|.|TRBV28|TRBJ1-1|14
TGTGCCAGCAGTACATCAGAGACCACCACTGAAGCTTTCTTT
CASSTSETTTEAFF
>TRBD2|.|TRBV29-1|TRBJ2-7|15
TGCAGCGTTGGGGGGACTAGCGGGAAAAGAAACGAGCAGTACTTC
CSVGGTSGKRNEQYF
>.|.|TRBV7-3|TRBJ2-6|14
TGTGCCAGCAGCTTAAGCTCTGGGGCCAACGTCCTGACTTTC
CASSLSSGANVLTF
>TRBD1|.|TRBV6-1|TRBJ2-5|15
TGTGCCAGCCTACAATGGGTAGGGACAGGGGGGACCCAGTACTTC
CASLQWVGTGGTQYF
>TRBD1|.|TRBV11-1|TRBJ1-4|15
TGTGCCAGCAGCTTTCGACAGGGCCCCAATGAAAAACTGTTTTTT
CASSFRQGPNEKLFF
>.|.|TRBV7-3|TRBJ2-1|15
TGTGCCAGCAGCCGAACCGTCGACAGCTTCAATGAGCAGTTCTTC
CASSRTVDSFNEQFF
>TRBD2|.|TRBV4-1|TRBJ2-7|16
TGCGCCAGCAGCCAAGCCGGGGGGAGGGGAAGCTACGAGCAGTACTTC
CASSQAGGRGSYEQYF
>TRBD2|.|TRBV11-2|TRBJ2-1|12
TGTGCCAGCAGCTTCTGGACTAGTGAGCAGTTCTTC
CASSFWTSEQFF
>.|once|TRBV5-4|TRBJ1-1|14
TGTGCCAGCAGCTCGATATTCCAGGGGTTTGAAGCTTTCTTT
CASSSIFQGFEAFF
>TRBD1|.|TRBV28|TRBJ1-6|15
TGTGCCAGCGGGAGACAGGGGGCCTTCAGTTCACCCCTCCACTTT
CASGRQGAFSSPLHF
>.|.|TRBV5-1|TRBJ1-1|15
TGCGCCAGCAGCCCGTGGGGGACGGGCACGGGGGACGCTTTCTTT
CASSPWGTGTGDAFF
>.|few|TRBV5-4|TRBJ2-2|11
TGTGCCAGCAGCTTGGCCGGGGAGCTGTTTTTT
CASSLAGELFF
>TRBD2|.|TRBV28|TRBJ2-7|18
TGTGCCAGCAGTTACGAACTAGCGGGAGGGCGGGGTTCCTACGAGCAGTACTTC
CASSYELAGGRGSYEQYF
>.|once|TRBV2|TRBJ1-2|12
TGTGCCAGCGGCGACAGTAACTATGGCTACACCTTC
CASGDSNYGYTF
>.|once|TRBV15|TRBJ2-5|15
TGTGCCACCAGCGCCGCCGGGACCCACAAAGGGACCCAGTACTTC
CATSAAGTHKGTQYF
>TRBD2|once|TRBV4-1|TRBJ2-7|19
TGCGCCAGCAGCCAAGATCTTCAAGGACTAGCGGGAGGAGTCTACGAGCAGTACTTC
CASSQDLQGLAGGVYEQYF
>.|.|TRBV5-4|TRBJ2-3|12
TGTGCCAGCAGCGAACAGACAGATACGCAGTATTTT
CASSEQTDTQYF
>.|.|TRBV28|TRBJ1-2|12
TGTGCCAGCAGGCCCGGGGGATATGGCTACACCTTC
CASRPGGYGYTF
>.|.|TRBV2|TRBJ2-7|15
TGTGCCAGCAGTGAAGAGGGCTTACCCTCCTACGAGCAGTACTTC
CASSEEGLPSYEQYF
>TRBD2|.|TRBV7-2|TRBJ2-3|16
TGTGCCAGCAGCCCTTCGGGCACGGGGAGGGCCGATACGCAGTATTTT
CASSPSGTGRADTQYF
>.|.|TRBV6-1|TRBJ2-3|13
TGTGCCAGCAGGGGGGCGGGAACAGATACGCAGTATTTT
CASRGAGTDTQYF
>.|once|TRBV5-1|TRBJ1-4|15
TGCGCCAGCAGCCCTGGTGACGGTTCGGGGGAAAAACTGTTTTTT
CASSPGDGSGEKLFF
>.|few|TRBV14|TRBJ1-3|17
TGTGCCAGCAGCCAAGATCGGGGGTCTTGGGCTGGAAACACCATATATTTT
CASSQDRGSWAGNTIYF
>TRBD2|.|TRBV5-1|TRBJ2-5|15
TGCGCCAGCAGCTCCGGGACTAGCTACCAAGAGACCCAGTACTTC
CASSSGTSYQETQYF
>.|.|TRBV6-1|TRBJ1-3|14
TGTGCCAGCAGTGAAGGAATCTCTGGAAACACCATATATTTT
CASSEGISGNTIYF
>TRBD2|.|TRBV7-3|TRBJ2-3|13
TGTGCCAGCAGCTTGCGGGAGGGAGATACGCAGTATTTT
CASSLREGDTQYF
>TRBD1|.|TRBV29-1|TRBJ2-7|12
TGCAGCGCCTCGACAGGGAGCGGCGAGCAGTACTTC
CSASTGSGEQYF
>.|.|TRBV10-3|TRBJ2-6|16
TGTGCCATCAGTGAGGGGCCGACCTGGAGGGCCAACGTCCTGACTTTC
CAISEGPTWRANVLTF
>.|.|TRBV11-3|TRBJ2-5|13
TGTGCCAGCAGCTTAGGACTACAAGAGACCCAGTACTTC
CASSLGLQETQYF
>.|.|TRBV29-1|TRBJ2-3|15
TGCAGCGTTGAACCGCGACCGCAGGTCACAGATACGCAGTATTTT
CSVEPRPQVTDTQYF
>.|.|TRBV19|TRBJ2-7|16
TGTGCCAGCAGTGGGGGTTCCGGGCTACCTGGGCTCGAGCAGTACTTC
CASSGGSGLPGLEQYF
>.|.|TRBV6-5|TRBJ1-4|13
TGTGCCAGCGGAGGGGCAACTAATGAAAAACTGTTTTTT
CASGGATNEKLFF
>.|.|TRBV11-2|TRBJ1-1|12
TGTGCCAGCAGCTCGTGGGCGTTGCAAGCTTTCTTT
CASSSWALQAFF
>.|.|TRBV9|TRBJ1-2|14
TGTGCCAGCAGCGCGCAGGAGGCTAACTATGGCTACACCTTC
CASSAQEANYGYTF
>.|few|TRBV18|TRBJ2-7|15
TGTGCCAGCTCACCAGCAGGGAAGAAAGGCTACGAGCAGTACTTC
CASSPAGKKGYEQYF
>.|few|TRBV2|TRBJ1-5|11
TGTGCCAGCGGTTTTGATCAGCCCCAGCATTTT
CASGFDQPQHF
>TRBD1|.|TRBV29-1|TRBJ2-5|15
TGCAGCGCCACAAGAACAGGGGGCGGGTTAGAGACCCAGTACTTC
CSATRTGGGLETQYF
>TRBD2|.|TRBV11-2|TRBJ2-7|14
TGTGCCAGCAGCCCCCACCAGGGAGGGGACGAGCAGTACTTC
CASSPHQGGDEQYF
>TRBD2|.|TRBV4-2|TRBJ2-1|20
TGTGCCAGCAGCCTAAAAGGCGGTAGCGGGAGGTTCAGTGTTACGAATGAGCAGTTCTTC
CASSLKGGSGRFSVTNEQFF
>.|once|TRBV5-5|TRBJ2-5|13
TGTGCCAGCAGCCTTAACCCCGACCAGACCCAGTACTTC
CASSLNPDQTQYF